Presented here are 20 T cell receptor beta chains from one specimen sequenced in a study of T cells after yellow fever vaccination (dated by TCRdb to about 2019). Library creation used 5' RACE. Sequencing instrument: Illumina HiSeq 2500. TCRdb reanalyzed the raw reads on its own, using fastp at Q25 for trimming and MiXCR for clone calling, and kept in-frame beta chains. A single entry per CDR3 protein holds the most common genes and DNA from its merged rows. The sample profile shows under 400,000 distinct CDR3 sequences; 11% of them were found once. The ten largest clones take up less than 20% of the sample. According to the study, the label for this sample's treatment or condition signals: live attenuated yellow fever vaccine strain. This specimen consisted of PBMCs, obtained on the day of the first yellow fever vaccination. The origin of the receptors is a man younger than 35 who received the YFV17D yellow fever vaccine.

This clonotype has more than one count but fewer than ten. The J gene is TRBJ1-6, the V gene TRBV4-1, with D perhaps TRBD1 (6 bases). This CDR3 comprises 15 residues. Germline V CDR1 and CDR2: MGHRA, YSYEKL. Between the trimmed V and J ends, which lost 1 base and 14 bases, there was a span of 18 bases. The CDR3 reads CASSQGTGPEGSLHF. In nucleotides, the CDR3 is TGCGCCAGCAGCCAAGGAACAGGGCCCGAGGGATCCCTCCACTTT.

CDR3 sequence (DNA): TGTGCCAGCAGCGGCACCGGGACCGGCGGAAACACCATATATTTT. It specifies CASSGTGTGGNTIYF. The chain uses TRBV12-3 or TRBV12-4 and TRBJ1-3; TRBD1 might be the D (5 bases). The CDR3 is 15 residues long. Trimming left V 6 bases short and J 4 bases short, with 16 bases between.

The count of this clonotype is one. The junction does not match germline at one end; this may be a read error. The chain uses TRBV9 and TRBJ2-2; a possible D gene is TRBD1 (5 bases). The CDR3 is 16 residues long. CDR1 is SGDLS, CDR2 YYNGEE, per germline. CDR3 in amino acids: CAISMPKIRGTGELFF. The DNA of the CDR3 is TGTGCCATCAGCATGCCGAAGATTAGGGGCACCGGGGAGCTGTTTTTT. Drawing the rest from reference TRBV9 and TRBJ2-2, the complete variable domain is DSGVTQTPKHLITATGQRVTLRCSPRSGDLSVYWYQQSLDQGLQFLIQYYNGEERAKGNILERFSAQQFPDLHSELNLSSLELGDSALYFCAISMPKIRGTGELFFGEGSRLTVL.

The genes are TRBV11-2 and TRBJ2-7, with TRBD1 identical over 10 bases. The CDR3 is 14 amino acids. Germline V CDR1 and CDR2: SGHAT, FQNNGV. V shed 5 bases, J shed 9 bases, and the junction held 10 bases outside the gene matches. The CDR3 here is CASSLGDRGGGQYF. Here the CDR3 DNA reads TGTGCCAGCAGCCTTGGGGACAGGGGCGGGGGGCAGTACTTC.

Only a few counts were recorded for this clonotype. The V call is TRBV29-1, the J call TRBJ2-3; 9 bases align to TRBD2. V lost 6 bases and J lost 7; bases outside the gene matches: 5. This CDR3 comprises 12 residues. Germline values: CDR1 SQVTM, CDR2 ANQGSEA. This CDR3 reads CSVGAGGYTQYF. DNA of the CDR3: TGCAGCGTGGGGGCGGGGGGGTATACGCAGTATTTT.

This clonotype came up a few times. The chain is built from TRBV20-1 and TRBJ1-4; D uncertain. The CDR3 loop spans 14 amino acids. CDR1 and CDR2 from the germline V gene are DFQATT and SNEGSKA (reference sequence). Between the trimmed V and J ends, which lost 3 bases and 5 bases, there was a span of 13 bases. The CDR3 loop is CSASRQDKNEKLFF. The CDR3 nucleotides are TGCAGTGCTAGCCGACAAGACAAAAATGAAAAACTGTTTTTT.

This clonotype was observed a few times. The chain joins TRBV30 to TRBJ2-7; D remains unclear. The CDR3 is made up of 12 amino acids. Germline CDR1 and CDR2: GTSNPN and SVGIG (reference sequence). Trimming left V 3 bases short and J 0 bases short, with 6 bases between. CDR3 amino acids: CAWSPDSYEQYF. DNA of the CDR3: TGTGCCTGGAGCCCAGACTCCTACGAGCAGTACTTC.

This clonotype showed up just a few times. The gene calls are TRBV28 and TRBJ1-1, with D perhaps matching TRBD1 (6 bases). The CDR3 runs 17 residues. V lost 5 bases to trimming and J lost 0 bases, with 19 bases between them. Germline-derived CDR1 and CDR2 are MDHEN and SYDVKM. CDR3: CASSHPGGRDMNTEAFF. CDR3 bases: TGTGCCAGCAGTCATCCAGGCGGCAGGGACATGAACACTGAAGCTTTCTTT.

The CDR3 is CASGGLYTIYF. The CDR3 nucleotides are TGTGCCAGCGGAGGCCTCTACACCATATATTTT. The chain combines TRBV28 with TRBJ1-3; D gene uncertain. The length of the CDR3 is 11 residues. Germline CDR1 reads MDHEN; CDR2 reads SYDVKM. V lost 8 bases, J lost 8 bases, and 10 bases lay in between.

The chain has TRBV19 and TRBJ2-1; D might be TRBD2 (6 bases). The V end lost 7 bases, the J end lost 7 bases, and 8 bases lay between the germline ends. Germline values: CDR1 LNHDA, CDR2 SQIVND (reference sequence). The CDR3 covers 11 residues. DNA of the CDR3: TGTGCCAGTAACAGCGGGAATGAGCAGTTCTTC. Translated: CASNSGNEQFF.

This chain uses TRBV7-9 with TRBJ1-2, with D tentatively TRBD1 (6 bases). Germline V gene data show CDR1 as SEHNR and CDR2 as FQNEAQ (reference sequence). The CDR3 extends over 15 amino acids. V gave up 4 bases and J gave up 4 bases, with 16 bases separating them. The CDR3 DNA is TGTGCCAGCAGCTCCTTGGGCTCCAGGGGCTATGGCTACACCTTC. Its translation: CASSSLGSRGYGYTF.

The CDR3 region has the DNA TGCAGTGCTTCCCGGGCCAGCCTCGCCTCCTACGAGCAGTACGTC. It encodes CSASRASLASYEQYV. The chain carries TRBV20-1 and TRBJ2-7; D ambiguous. There are 15 residues in the CDR3. The germline gives CDR1 DFQATT, CDR2 SNEGSKA (reference sequence). V was trimmed by 5 bases and J by 0 bases, leaving 17 bases between them.

The chain combines TRBV10-2 with TRBJ2-1; TRBD2 matches at 11 bases. The CDR3 consists of 15 residues. Trimming removed 6 bases from V and 0 bases from J; junction bases left unmatched: 1. Germline V gene sequence: CDR1 WSHSY, CDR2 SAAADI. The CDR3 DNA reads TGCGCCAGCAGGACTAGCGGGGACTCCTACAATGAGCAGTTCTTC. Residues: CASRTSGDSYNEQFF.

In its sample, this clonotype was seen many times. This rearrangement joins TRBV5-6 to TRBJ1-4; TRBD1 matches 11 bases. CDR1 is SGHDT, CDR2 YYEEEE, per germline. The CDR3 has 15 residues. The trim removed 3 bases at V and 2 bases at J, leaving 0 bases unmatched. CDR3 residues: CASSWTGGTNEKLFF. In DNA, the CDR3 is TGTGCCAGCAGCTGGACAGGGGGCACTAATGAAAAACTGTTTTTT.

This clonotype was picked up many times. The rearrangement links TRBV5-1 to TRBJ1-1, with a possible D match to TRBD1 (5 bases). The germline V gene encodes CDR1 SGHRS and CDR2 YFSETQ. The CDR3 sequence is 14 residues long. Trimming left V 2 bases short and J 1 base short, with 9 bases between. CDR3 nucleotide sequence: TGCGCCAGCAGCTTCCAGGGTACGAACACTGAAGCTTTCTTT. It specifies CASSFQGTNTEAFF.

This clonotype appeared many times. The chain combines TRBV5-5 with TRBJ2-7, with D hard to call. Trimming stripped 2 bases from V and 5 bases from J, with 8 bases between. CDR1 and CDR2 from the germline V gene are SGHKS and YYEKEE (reference sequence). The CDR3 extends over 12 amino acids. In DNA form, the CDR3 reads TGTGCCAGCAGCTTAAGGTCGAACGAGCAGTACTTC. This gives the protein CASSLRSNEQYF.

This clonotype was observed a few times. The rearrangement joins TRBV9 to TRBJ2-1, with no clear D. The CDR3 is made up of 14 amino acids. V dropped 3 bases and J dropped 2 bases, with 9 bases sitting between them. Germline V gives CDR1 SGDLS, CDR2 YYNGEE. The CDR3 is CASSEGSPYNEQFF. Here the CDR3 DNA reads TGTGCCAGCAGCGAGGGCTCTCCCTACAATGAGCAGTTCTTC.

This clonotype was found many times. The chain is built from TRBV20-1 and TRBJ2-3; TRBD1 agrees at 8 bases. V lost 6 bases to trimming and J lost 4 bases; unmatched junction nucleotides: 9. This CDR3 comprises 14 residues. The germline V gene encodes CDR1 DFQATT and CDR2 SNEGSKA (reference sequence). CDR3: CSAHQGARSDTQYF. The CDR3 nucleotides read TGCAGTGCCCACCAGGGGGCGCGATCAGATACGCAGTATTTT.

This rearrangement joins TRBV5-1 to TRBJ2-2; 8 positions agree with TRBD1. Trimming took 1 base from V and 1 from J; bases not matched to a gene: 12. Germline values: CDR1 SGHRS, CDR2 YFSETQ. The CDR3 contains 19 residues. The DNA for the CDR3 is TGCGCCAGCAGCTTGTTAGGAATTTTCGACAGGGGGAACACCGGGGAGCTGTTTTTT. It is translated as CASSLLGIFDRGNTGELFF. The full variable domain, rest sourced from reference TRBV5-1 and TRBJ2-2, is KAGVTQTPRYLIKTRGQQVTLSCSPISGHRSVSWYQQTPGQGLQFLFEYFSETQRNKGNFPGRFSGRQFSNSRSEMNVSTLELGDSALYLCASSLLGIFDRGNTGELFFGEGSRLTVL.

The CDR3 DNA sequence: TGTGCCAGCAGCTCGTCGGGGACCCCGGCGGATACGCAGTATTTT. It translates to CASSSSGTPADTQYF. The chain combines TRBV5-4 with TRBJ2-3; D tentatively fits TRBD1 or TRBD2 (5 bases each). This CDR3 comprises 15 residues. Looked up from germline, CDR1 is SGHNT and CDR2 is YYREEE (reference sequence). Trimming left V 3 bases short and J 6 bases short, with 17 bases between.